A selection of T cell receptor beta chains follows, all from one sample in a study of cytomegalovirus exposure and HLA in healthy donors. Generated by immunoSEQ multiplex PCR, the TCRdb table keeps only in-frame clones and is missing some. The data contain around 180,000 clones, about 80% of them seen just once; the ten biggest clones take up roughly 5%. Sequences were obtained from PBMCs. The source of these receptors is a man between 18 and 29 years old in good health and CMV-seronegative. Each CDR3 is given with its conserved first and last residue. Fields, in order: CDR3 protein, CDR3 DNA, J gene, D gene, CDR3 length, clone size, V gene. D genes are given only for firm matches. Clone size is given for some rows only: seen once, a few or many times, or a class if the clone is expanded.

CASSAGGYTF,TGCGCCAGCAGTGCGGGTGGCTACACCTTC,TRBJ1-2,.,10,.,TRBV2
CASSPRDSRNTEAFF,TGTGCCAGCAGCCCCCGGGACAGTAGGAACACTGAAGCTTTCTTT,TRBJ1-1,TRBD1,15,.,TRBV7-6
CAISGRQGGNEQFF,TGTGCCATCAGCGGGAGACAGGGTGGCAATGAGCAGTTCTTC,TRBJ2-1,.,14,.,TRBV10-3
CASSSTDRGRHEQYF,TGTGCCAGCAGTTCTACCGACAGGGGCCGTCACGAGCAGTACTTC,TRBJ2-7,TRBD1,15,.,TRBV7-9
CASSFKLSPLHF,TGTGCCAGCAGTTTTAAACTTTCACCCCTCCACTTT,TRBJ1-6,.,12,.,TRBV6-5
CASGHSDRKETQYF,TGTGCTAGTGGTCATAGCGACAGGAAAGAGACCCAGTACTTC,TRBJ2-5,.,14,.,TRBV12-5
CASSPGEREVGNEQFF,TGTGCCAGCAGTCCGGGGGAGCGGGAGGTCGGGAATGAGCAGTTCTTC,TRBJ2-1,TRBD2,16,.,TRBV5-4
CASSIDGQGAYEQYF,TGTGCCAGTAGTATAGATGGACAGGGGGCGTACGAGCAGTACTTC,TRBJ2-7,TRBD1,15,.,TRBV19
CASSSSDRGQLNYEQYF,TGTGCCAGCAGCTCATCGGACAGGGGGCAGCTAAACTACGAGCAGTACTTC,TRBJ2-7,TRBD1,17,.,TRBV7-9
CASSVGDTAYEQYF,TGTGCCAGCAGCGTGGGGGACACCGCCTACGAGCAGTACTTC,TRBJ2-7,.,14,.,TRBV9
CASSKDRLTEAFF,TGTGCCAGCAGTAAGGACAGGCTCACTGAAGCTTTCTTT,TRBJ1-1,TRBD1,13,once,TRBV6-1